This TCR beta chain appears in the sequencing data of a study of cytomegalovirus exposure and HLA in healthy donors. Remarks on this clone: No antigen is known for it.

Notes on the study in general: Later analysis showed most CMV-associated TCR beta chains appearing HLA-restricted. Previously analyzed data showed that most TCR beta V segments were productive at a frequency of about 87% or about 30%.

The CDR3 has 18 amino acids. Germline trimming cut 2 bases from V and 1 base from J; bases unmatched to any gene: 8. Germline V gene sequence: CDR1 SGHNT, CDR2 YYREEE (reference sequence). In the PCR, 60 Vbeta and 13 Jbeta primers were used. TCRdb's table, derived via immunoSEQ multiplex PCR, lists solely in-frame clones and lacks some. The sample carries 150,000 or so clones, 84% recorded once. V is TRBV5-4 and J is TRBJ2-3, with 12 bases fitting TRBD2. The sequence derives from a boy between 2 and 10 years old in good health and CMV-seronegative. The sample comprised PBMCs. In DNA, the CDR3 is TGTGCCAGCAGCTTAGAACTAGCGGGAGGATTTGGCACAGATACGCAGTATTTT. It codes for CASSLELAGGFGTDTQYF.